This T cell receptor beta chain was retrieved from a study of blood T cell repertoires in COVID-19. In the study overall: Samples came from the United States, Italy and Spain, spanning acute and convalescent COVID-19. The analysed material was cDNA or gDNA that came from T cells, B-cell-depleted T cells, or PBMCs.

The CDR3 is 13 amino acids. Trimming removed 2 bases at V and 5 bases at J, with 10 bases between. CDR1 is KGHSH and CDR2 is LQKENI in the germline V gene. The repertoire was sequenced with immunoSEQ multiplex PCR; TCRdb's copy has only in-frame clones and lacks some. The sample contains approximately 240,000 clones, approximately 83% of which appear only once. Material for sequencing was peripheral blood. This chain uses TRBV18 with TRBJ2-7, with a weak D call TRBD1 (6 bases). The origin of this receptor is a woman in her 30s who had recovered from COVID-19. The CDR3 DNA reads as TGTGCCAGCTCACCATCAACAGGGAACGAGCAGTACTTC. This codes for CASSPSTGNEQYF.